The 12 T cell receptor beta chains below come from one sample, sequenced in a study of T cells after yellow fever vaccination. Each CDR3 protein gets one entry after TCRdb re-called the 5' RACE reads with MiXCR. The sample has around 350,000 distinct CDR3 sequences; roughly 10% are singletons. The sample consisted of PBMCs, taken on the day of the first yellow fever vaccination. These TCRs come from a man younger than 35 who received the YFV17D yellow fever vaccine.

This clonotype showed up just a few times. The genes are TRBV28 and TRBJ2-1; TRBD1 aligns across 10 bases. The junction had 9 bases not matched to a gene; V was cut back by 6 bases and J by 4 bases. This CDR3 has 16 amino acids. CDR1 is MDHEN, CDR2 SYDVKM, per germline. This chain's CDR3 is CASSSSRDRGYNEQFF. CDR3 sequence (DNA): TGTGCCAGCAGCTCAAGCCGGGACAGGGGATACAATGAGCAGTTCTTC. Using reference TRBV28 and TRBJ2-1 for the parts outside the CDR3, the full variable domain is DVKVTQSSRYLVKRTGEKVFLECVQDMDHENMFWYRQDPGLGLRLIYFSYDVKMKEKGDIPEGYSVSREKKERFSLILESASTNQTSMYLCASSSSRDRGYNEQFFGPGTRLTVL.

This clonotype was seen a handful of times. Written as DNA, the CDR3 is TGTGCCAGCAGTTACTTGAGGGCCGGCAACATTCAGTACTTC. It encodes CASSYLRAGNIQYF. V usage is TRBV6-5 and J usage is TRBJ2-4; the D gene is possibly TRBD2 (5 bases). Looked up from germline, CDR1 is MNHEY and CDR2 is SVGAGI. V was cut by 1 base and J by 7 bases, with 11 bases left in between. This CDR3 spans 14 amino acids.

The table lists this clonotype with a few counts. V usage is TRBV27 and J usage is TRBJ1-5; D is unclear. With 5 bases removed from V and 6 bases from J, the gap between germline ends came to 17 bases. Germline V lookup: CDR1 MNHEY, CDR2 SMNVEV (reference sequence). This CDR3 contains 15 residues. The chain's CDR3 is CASSLSGGRRQPQHF. The CDR3 DNA reads TGTGCCAGCAGTCTCTCCGGAGGGAGGCGTCAGCCCCAGCATTTT.

Only a few counts were recorded for this clonotype. The chain joins TRBV18 to TRBJ2-5; D might be TRBD1 (6 bases). The CDR3 is 14 residues long. Germline V gene lookup returns CDR1 KGHSH and CDR2 LQKENI. V was shortened by 3 bases and J by 3 bases, with 11 bases between the two germline ends. The CDR3 DNA sequence: TGTGCCAGCTCACCGGGACAAGCCGAAGAGACCCAGTACTTC. This encodes CASSPGQAEETQYF.

This clonotype has more than one count but fewer than ten. This chain connects TRBV4-1 to TRBJ2-7, with a possible D match to TRBD1 (6 bases). This CDR3 comprises 14 residues. Trimming took off 7 bases at V and 0 bases at J, with 13 bases between the two ends. Germline V lookup: CDR1 MGHRA, CDR2 YSYEKL. This chain's CDR3 is CASTRTGSSYEQYV. CDR3 DNA sequence: TGCGCCAGCACCCGAACAGGGAGCTCCTACGAGCAGTACGTC.

The rearrangement joins TRBV4-1 to TRBJ2-7, with a possible D match to TRBD2 (5 bases). V was pared by 0 bases and J by 5 bases, with 14 bases between. From germline, CDR1 is MGHRA and CDR2 YSYEKL. CDR3 length equals 15 residues. CDR3 DNA: TGCGCCAGCAGCCAAGATCTCGGGGTCCCAGACGAGCAGTACGTC. Encoded protein: CASSQDLGVPDEQYV.

This chain uses TRBV7-2 with TRBJ2-1; 9 bases are a match to TRBD1. From germline, CDR1 is SGHTA and CDR2 FQGNSA. The trim removed 7 bases at V and 4 bases at J, leaving 8 bases unmatched. The CDR3 has 15 amino acids. The CDR3 loop reads CASTPDRGAYNEQFF. Here the CDR3 DNA reads TGTGCCAGCACCCCCGACAGGGGGGCGTACAATGAGCAGTTCTTC.

The chain recombines TRBV19 with TRBJ2-7; D is perhaps TRBD1 (7 bases). V dropped 5 bases and J dropped 4 bases, with 15 bases sitting between them. Germline loops: CDR1 LNHDA, CDR2 SQIVND (reference sequence). CDR3 length equals 14 residues. CDR3 coding DNA: TGTGCCAGTAGTGTTGCGGGACAGCCATACGAGCAGTACTTC. It yields the protein CASSVAGQPYEQYF.

The CDR3 here is CASMARGLDTQYF. CDR3 nucleotide sequence: TGTGCCAGCATGGCCCGGGGGTTAGATACGCAGTATTTT. The chain joins TRBV6-1 to TRBJ2-3; perhaps TRBD2 as D (6 bases). The V gene's germline CDR1 is MNHNS and CDR2 SASEGT. Trimming removed 7 bases from V and 5 bases from J, with 13 bases in between. The CDR3 consists of 13 residues.

This clonotype was seen a handful of times. The chain has TRBV5-1 and TRBJ1-2, with D unresolved. The germline CDR1 and CDR2 sequences are SGHRS and YFSETQ. The CDR3 has 13 amino acids. Trimming removed 4 bases from V and 5 bases from J, with 12 bases in between. CDR3 DNA: TGCGCCAGCAGCATGGACCTTCGGTATGGCTACACCTTC. Encoded protein: CASSMDLRYGYTF.

This clonotype was counted only a few times. Mismatch with germline at one junction end may stem from a read error. The V gene is TRBV7-9, the J gene TRBJ2-1, with no clear D. From germline, CDR1 is SEHNR and CDR2 FQNEAQ (reference sequence). CDR3 length equals 12 residues. CDR3 protein: CATFRSSNEQFF. DNA of the CDR3: TGTGCCACCTTCAGGTCCTCCAATGAGCAGTTCTTC.

This clonotype was seen a few times. The V gene is TRBV27, the J gene TRBJ2-7; 8 bases line up with TRBD2. This CDR3 is built from 15 residues. Germline CDR1 reads MNHEY; CDR2 reads SMNVEV (reference sequence). V lost 1 base to trimming and J lost 2 bases; unmatched junction nucleotides: 4. CDR3: CASSLLTSGTYEQYF. The CDR3 DNA is TGTGCCAGCAGTTTATTAACTAGCGGAACCTACGAGCAGTACTTC.